The 21 T cell receptor beta chains listed next were all sequenced from one sample in a study of blood T cell repertoires in COVID-19. Here immunoSEQ multiplex PCR was the method, and the copy in TCRdb shows in-frame clones only, minus some. The data show fewer than 300,000 clones, about 80% seen once. Sequencing used peripheral blood. These receptors all come from an older person with COVID-19, enrolled during active disease.

The V call is TRBV11-2, the J call TRBJ2-5, with a possible D match to TRBD2 (7 bases). The V end was cut by 5 bases, the J end by 5 bases, with 15 bases between. The CDR3 runs 14 residues. Germline V gene lookup returns CDR1 SGHAT and CDR2 FQNNGV. The CDR3 nucleotides are TGTGCCAGCAGCAGGAGGGGGGGCTGGGAGACCCAGTACTTC. Its translation: CASSRRGGWETQYF. Looking up the rest from reference TRBV11-2 and TRBJ2-5 gives the full variable domain: EAGVAQSPRYKIIEKRQSVAFWCNPISGHATLYWYQQILGQGPKLLIQFQNNGVVDDSQLPKDRFSAERLKGVDSTLKIQPAKLEDSAVYLCASSRRGGWETQYFGPGTRLLVL.

The chain couples TRBV9 to TRBJ1-3; 8 bases line up with TRBD1. The V segment lost 3 bases and the J segment 2 bases; nucleotides outside the gene matches: 7. The CDR3 has 16 amino acids. Germline V gene lookup returns CDR1 SGDLS and CDR2 YYNGEE. CDR3 loop: CASSALSTGAGNTIYF. The CDR3 DNA reads as TGTGCCAGCAGCGCTCTCTCGACAGGGGCTGGAAACACCATATATTTT.

The chain links TRBV6-6 to TRBJ1-2, with 8 bases aligning to TRBD1. There are 16 residues in the CDR3. Germline values: CDR1 MNHNY, CDR2 SVGAGI (reference sequence). The junction had 11 bases not matched to a gene; V was cut back by 6 bases and J by 2 bases. CDR3 bases: TGTGCCAGCAGCCAAGGAACCCACAGGGGGAACTATGGCTACACCTTC. Translation: CASSQGTHRGNYGYTF.

V usage is TRBV4-3 and J usage is TRBJ1-2; the D is unclear. Trimming took 1 base from V and 4 from J, leaving 19 bases between them. Germline V lookup: CDR1 LGHNA, CDR2 YSLEER. The CDR3 has 17 amino acids. The CDR3, as DNA: TGCGCCAGCAGCCAAGCGCCCGGTATTTTGCGGCGCTATGGCTACACCTTC. Protein: CASSQAPGILRRYGYTF.

This clone was seen more than once but under ten times. The genes are TRBV7-3 and TRBJ2-5, with 10 bases lining up with TRBD2. The ends lost 5 bases at V and 5 bases at J; junction bases unmatched: 11. This CDR3 has 16 residues. Germline CDR1 is SGHTA and CDR2 is FQGTGA. The CDR3: CASSPVGLAGAETQYF. In DNA form, the CDR3 reads TGTGCCAGCAGCCCCGTCGGGCTAGCGGGAGCCGAGACCCAGTACTTC.

The CDR3 sequence: CASRATRGANYGYTF. DNA of the CDR3: TGTGCCAGTAGGGCAACCAGGGGTGCGAACTATGGCTACACCTTC. J is TRBJ1-2 and V is TRBV19, with a weak D call TRBD1 (6 bases). Germline-derived CDR1 and CDR2 are LNHDA and SQIVND (reference sequence). With 6 bases removed from V and 2 bases from J, the gap between germline ends came to 16 bases. This CDR3 is 15 amino acids long.

This clone was seen once. The chain joins TRBV6-5 to TRBJ2-7; 10 positions match TRBD1. CDR3 length: 16 residues. V lost 2 bases to trimming and J lost 0 bases; unmatched junction nucleotides: 4. Germline assignment: CDR1 MNHEY and CDR2 SVGAGI. The CDR3: CASSYAGTGVSYEQYF. The CDR3 coding sequence is TGTGCCAGCAGTTACGCCGGGACAGGGGTCTCCTACGAGCAGTACTTC.

V gene TRBV7-6 combines with J gene TRBJ1-2; D ambiguous. CDR3 length: 13 amino acids. The ends were cut back, 2 bases at V and 0 bases at J, with 4 bases in the middle. Germline values: CDR1 SGHVS, CDR2 FNYEAQ. CDR3 bases: TGTGCCAGCAGCTTATCGGCTAACTATGGCTACACCTTC. Translation gives CASSLSANYGYTF.

Only a few counts were recorded for this clone. This chain links TRBV14 with TRBJ1-1; no clear D. Trimming removed 2 bases from V and 1 base from J, with 5 bases in between. This CDR3 contains 13 residues. CDR1 is SGHDN, CDR2 FVKESK, per germline. The DNA for the CDR3 is TGTGCCAGCAGCCAACTCAGGAACACTGAAGCTTTCTTT. Protein sequence: CASSQLRNTEAFF.

The chain carries TRBV6-2 or TRBV6-3 and TRBJ2-2; 7 bases match TRBD1. J gave up 4 bases and V 6 bases, and 17 bases lay outside the gene matches. Germline-derived CDR1 and CDR2 are MNHEY and SVGEGT. CDR3 length: 18 residues. The CDR3 sequence: CASSPPGQMLFGTGELFF. In DNA form, the CDR3 reads TGTGCCAGCAGCCCCCCGGGACAGATGCTATTTGGCACCGGGGAGCTGTTTTTT.

The chain carries TRBV3-1 (or the pseudogene TRBV3-2) and TRBJ1-3; D not certain. CDR1 LGHDT and CDR2 YNNKEL come from the germline V gene (reference sequence). This CDR3 is 13 amino acids long. V lost 3 bases to trimming and J lost 8 bases, with 11 bases between them. The CDR3 DNA reads TGTGCCAGCAGCCACACAACCGGGGACACCATATATTTT. This sequence encodes CASSHTTGDTIYF.

The J gene is TRBJ2-7, the V gene TRBV28; a possible D gene is TRBD2 (6 bases). CDR3 length: 16 residues. Trimming shortened V by 8 bases and J by 4 bases, and 24 bases separated the two germline ends. The germline gives CDR1 MDHEN, CDR2 SYDVKM. CDR3 region: CASSPVTASALYEQYF. The CDR3 DNA follows: TGTGCCAGCTCCCCCGTTACCGCTAGCGCGCTATACGAGCAGTACTTC.

The chain is built from TRBV7-8 and TRBJ2-1; 11 positions agree with TRBD2. There are 16 residues in the CDR3. Germline trimming cut 0 bases from V and 7 bases from J; bases unmatched to any gene: 5. CDR1 SGHVS and CDR2 FQNEAQ come from the germline V gene. CDR3 nucleotide sequence: TGTGCCAGCAGCTTAGCGGTGGCTAGCGGGGGGAATGAGCAGTTCTTC. This encodes CASSLAVASGGNEQFF.

The chain couples TRBV3-1 (or the pseudogene TRBV3-2) to TRBJ1-5; D is unclear. Germline assignment: CDR1 LGHDT and CDR2 YNNKEL (reference sequence). The V gene lost 1 base and the J gene lost 5 bases, with 12 bases spanning the gap. This CDR3 region has 15 residues. The CDR3 loop is CASSQGLREYQPQHF. CDR3 bases: TGTGCCAGCAGCCAAGGATTGAGGGAGTATCAGCCCCAGCATTTT.

This clone was seen a few times. This sequence joins TRBV11-2 and TRBJ2-7; D possibly corresponds to TRBD1 (5 bases). CDR3 length equals 14 residues. Trimming removed 1 base from V and 0 bases from J, with 7 bases in between. CDR1 is SGHAT and CDR2 is FQNNGV in the germline V gene. CDR3: CASSLGQISYEQYF. For the CDR3, the DNA is TGTGCCAGCAGCTTAGGACAGATCTCCTACGAGCAGTACTTC.

The V and J genes are TRBV4-3 and TRBJ1-5, with no clear D. Deletions cut 0 bases from V and 3 bases from J, with 6 bases between. The CDR3 consists of 14 residues. Per germline, CDR1 LGHNA and CDR2 YSLEER. The CDR3 coding sequence is TGCGCCAGCAGCCAAGAGGGCTTCAATCAGCCCCAGCATTTT. It is translated as CASSQEGFNQPQHF.

The V gene is TRBV4-3, the J gene TRBJ2-1, with 11 positions matching TRBD1. CDR3 size: 15 residues. V lost 1 base and J lost 7; bases outside the gene matches: 3. Per germline, CDR1 LGHNA and CDR2 YSLEER. The DNA for the CDR3 is TGCGCCAGCAGCCAAGTAGGACAGGGGGCTAATGAGCAGTTCTTC. Its translation: CASSQVGQGANEQFF.

This clone has just a few counts. This chain links TRBV5-4 with TRBJ1-1; D is possibly TRBD1 (6 bases). The CDR3 loop spans 14 amino acids. Germline assignment: CDR1 SGHNT and CDR2 YYREEE (reference sequence). V lost 4 bases and J lost 1, with 11 bases in between. The CDR3 protein is CASSQQGRNTEAFF. The DNA of the CDR3 is TGTGCCAGCAGCCAACAGGGTAGGAACACTGAAGCTTTCTTT. Drawing the rest from reference TRBV5-4 and TRBJ1-1, the complete variable domain is ETGVTQSPTHLIKTRGQQVTLRCSSQSGHNTVSWYQQALGQGPQFIFQYYREEENGRGNFPPRFSGLQFPNYSSELNVNALELDDSALYLCASSQQGRNTEAFFGQGTRLTVV.

The V call is TRBV9, the J call TRBJ1-2; D ambiguous. This CDR3 spans 15 amino acids. CDR1 and CDR2 (germline): SGDLS, YYNGEE. V was pared by 0 bases and J by 1 base, with 10 bases between. The CDR3 reads CASSVGEGHNYGYTF. CDR3 DNA: TGTGCCAGCAGCGTAGGTGAGGGCCATAACTATGGCTACACCTTC.

The J gene is TRBJ1-1, the V gene TRBV28, with 8 bases matching TRBD1. There are 15 residues in the CDR3. Germline V gene data show CDR1 as MDHEN and CDR2 as SYDVKM. V shed 7 bases, J shed 2 bases, and the junction held 9 bases outside the gene matches. The CDR3 sequence: CASNPRQGRNTEAFF. CDR3 sequence (DNA): TGTGCCAGCAACCCCCGACAGGGGAGAAACACTGAAGCTTTCTTT.

V is TRBV7-2 and J is TRBJ2-7, with 11 bases aligning to TRBD1. The V gene's germline CDR1 is SGHTA and CDR2 FQGNSA. Germline trimming cut 3 bases from V and 7 bases from J; bases unmatched to any gene: 5. The CDR3 covers 14 residues. The CDR3 sequence: CASSFTGQGAEQYF. The CDR3 region has the DNA TGTGCCAGCAGCTTCACAGGACAGGGGGCTGAGCAGTACTTC. Drawing the rest from reference TRBV7-2 and TRBJ2-7, the complete variable domain is GAGVSQSPSNKVTEKGKDVELRCDPISGHTALYWYRQSLGQGLEFLIYFQGNSAPDKSGLPSDRFSAERTGGSVSTLTIQRTQQEDSAVYLCASSFTGQGAEQYFGPGTRLTVT.